A single sample is the source of the 5 T cell receptor beta chains below, sequenced in a study of Ad26.COV2.S vaccination and SARS-CoV-2 variants. Treatment noted: around 19 received Ad26.COV2.S at low or high dose, single or two shots; 5 received placebo; per-sample allocation not given. The study sampled participants on day 63 after the first vaccine or placebo injection. TCRdb's table, derived via immunoSEQ multiplex PCR, lists solely in-frame clones and lacks some. The data show approximately 350,000 clones, 83% seen once. Specimen: peripheral blood, collected in a trial of Ad26.COV2.S vaccine versus placebo. These receptors were obtained from a person between 18 and 65 years old who received the Ad26.COV2.S COVID-19 vaccine or a placebo.

V usage is TRBV11-3 and J usage is TRBJ2-6; 11 nucleotides agree with TRBD2. V dropped 2 bases and J dropped 13; count of bases not matched to a gene: 10. Germline V gene data show CDR1 as SGHNT and CDR2 as YENEEA. The CDR3 sequence is 16 residues long. CDR3 residues: CASSLKLAGAGGVLTF. As DNA, the CDR3 is TGTGCCAGCAGCTTAAAACTAGCGGGAGCCGGCGGGGTCCTGACTTTC.

This clone was recorded many times. The chain couples TRBV19 to TRBJ1-2; D gene unclear. The germline V gene encodes CDR1 LNHDA and CDR2 SQIVND (reference sequence). This CDR3 region has 15 residues. The germline V and J ends were trimmed by 7 bases and 6 bases, with 21 bases remaining between them. CDR3 coding DNA: TGTGCCAGTACCCCCTCCTCCCCCGGGCTAAATGGCTACACCTTC. As protein: CASTPSSPGLNGYTF.

The genes are TRBV6-2 or TRBV6-3 and TRBJ2-7; 7 nucleotides agree with TRBD1. Looked up from germline, CDR1 is MNHEY and CDR2 is SVGEGT. The CDR3 loop spans 17 amino acids. V trimming: 2 bases; J trimming: 2 bases; junction bases outside the gene matches: 12. The CDR3 region is CASSYNWARDRTYEQYF. The CDR3 nucleotides are TGTGCCAGCAGTTACAATTGGGCCCGGGACAGAACCTACGAGCAGTACTTC.

The chain combines TRBV19 with TRBJ1-1; D is perhaps TRBD1 (5 bases). The CDR3 loop spans 14 amino acids. Trimming cost V 9 bases and J 2 bases, with 16 bases left between them. Germline V CDR1 and CDR2: LNHDA, SQIVND (reference sequence). CDR3 region: CASGTSYTNTEAFF. Written as DNA, the CDR3 is TGTGCCAGCGGGACTTCCTACACAAACACTGAAGCTTTCTTT. The full variable domain, with the rest looked up from reference TRBV19 and TRBJ1-1, is DGGITQSPKYLFRKEGQNVTLSCEQNLNHDAMYWYRQDPGQGLRLIYYSQIVNDFQKGDIAEGYSVSREKKESFPLTVTSAQKNPTAFYLCASGTSYTNTEAFFGQGTRLTVV.

The V and J genes are TRBV3-1 (or the pseudogene TRBV3-2) and TRBJ1-3; 7 bases fit TRBD1. Per the germline V gene, CDR1 is LGHDT and CDR2 is YNNKEL (reference sequence). Trimming took 4 bases from V and 3 from J; bases not matched to a gene: 9. CDR3 size: 16 residues. CDR3 DNA sequence: TGTGCCAGCAGCCGAAGCGGGACAGCGTTTGGAAACACCATATATTTT. It encodes CASSRSGTAFGNTIYF.